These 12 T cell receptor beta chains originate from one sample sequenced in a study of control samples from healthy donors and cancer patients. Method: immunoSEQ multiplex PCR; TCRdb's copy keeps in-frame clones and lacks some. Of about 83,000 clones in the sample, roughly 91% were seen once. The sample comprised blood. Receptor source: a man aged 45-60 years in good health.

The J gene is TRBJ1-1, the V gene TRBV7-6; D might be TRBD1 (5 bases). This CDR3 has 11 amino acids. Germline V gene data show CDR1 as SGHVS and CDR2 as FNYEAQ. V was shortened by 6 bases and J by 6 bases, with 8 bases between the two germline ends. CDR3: CASRGDAEAFF. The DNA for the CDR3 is TGTGCCAGCAGAGGGGACGCTGAAGCTTTCTTT.

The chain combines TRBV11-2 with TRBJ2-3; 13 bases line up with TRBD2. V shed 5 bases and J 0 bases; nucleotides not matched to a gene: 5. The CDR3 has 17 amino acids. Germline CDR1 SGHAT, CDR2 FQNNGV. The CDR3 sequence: CASSARTSGGSTDTQYF. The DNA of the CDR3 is TGTGCCAGCAGCGCTCGGACTAGCGGGGGCAGCACAGATACGCAGTATTTT.

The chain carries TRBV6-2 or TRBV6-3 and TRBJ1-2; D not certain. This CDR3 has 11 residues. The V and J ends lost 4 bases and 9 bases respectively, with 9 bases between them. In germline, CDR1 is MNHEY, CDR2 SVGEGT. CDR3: CASSFERSYTF. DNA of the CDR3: TGTGCCAGCAGTTTCGAACGGAGCTACACCTTC.

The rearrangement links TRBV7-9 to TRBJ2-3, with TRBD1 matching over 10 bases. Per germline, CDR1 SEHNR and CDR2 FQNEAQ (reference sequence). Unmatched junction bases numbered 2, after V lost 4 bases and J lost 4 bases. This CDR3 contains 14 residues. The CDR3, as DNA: TGTGCCAGCAGCTGGGACAGGGGATCAGATACGCAGTATTTT. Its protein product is CASSWDRGSDTQYF.

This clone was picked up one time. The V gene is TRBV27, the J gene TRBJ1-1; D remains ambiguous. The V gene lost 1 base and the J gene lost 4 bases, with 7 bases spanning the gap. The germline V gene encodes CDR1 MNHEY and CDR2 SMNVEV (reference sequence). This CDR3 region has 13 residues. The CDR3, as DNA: TGTGCCAGCAGTTTATGGGAGTCCACTGAAGCTTTCTTT. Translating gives CASSLWESTEAFF.

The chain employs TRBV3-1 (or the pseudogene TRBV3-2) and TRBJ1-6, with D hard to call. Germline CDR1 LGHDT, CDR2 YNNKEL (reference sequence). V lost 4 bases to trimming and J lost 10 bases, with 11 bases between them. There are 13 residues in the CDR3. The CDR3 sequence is CASSPSTRSPLHF. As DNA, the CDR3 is TGTGCCAGCAGCCCTTCCACGCGGTCACCCCTCCACTTT.

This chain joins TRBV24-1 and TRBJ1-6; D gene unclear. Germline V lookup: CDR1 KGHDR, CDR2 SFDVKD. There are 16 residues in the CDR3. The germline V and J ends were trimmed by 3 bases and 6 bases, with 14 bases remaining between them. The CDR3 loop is CATSDLGDFSNSPLHF. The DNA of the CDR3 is TGTGCCACCAGTGATCTGGGTGATTTCTCTAATTCACCCCTCCACTTT.

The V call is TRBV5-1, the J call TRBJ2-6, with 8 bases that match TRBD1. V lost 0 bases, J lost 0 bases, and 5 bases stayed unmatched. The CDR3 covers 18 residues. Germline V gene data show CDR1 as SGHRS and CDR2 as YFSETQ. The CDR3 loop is CASSLGTGSVSGANVLTF. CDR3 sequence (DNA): TGCGCCAGCAGCTTGGGGACAGGGTCCGTCTCTGGGGCCAACGTCCTGACTTTC.

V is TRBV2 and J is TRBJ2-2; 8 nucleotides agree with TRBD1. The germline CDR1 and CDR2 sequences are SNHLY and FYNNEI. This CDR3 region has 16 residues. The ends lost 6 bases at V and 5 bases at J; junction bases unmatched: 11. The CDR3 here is CASRRGRGQGTGELFF. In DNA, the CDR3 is TGTGCCAGCAGGAGGGGCAGGGGGCAGGGGACCGGGGAGCTGTTTTTT.

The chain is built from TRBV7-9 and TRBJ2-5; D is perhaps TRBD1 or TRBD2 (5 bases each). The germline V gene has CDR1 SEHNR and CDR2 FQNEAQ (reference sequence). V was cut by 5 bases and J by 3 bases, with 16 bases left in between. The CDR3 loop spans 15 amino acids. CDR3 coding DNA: TGTGCCAGCAGCCCTAGCCCCACAGGAAAAGAGACCCAGTACTTC. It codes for CASSPSPTGKETQYF.

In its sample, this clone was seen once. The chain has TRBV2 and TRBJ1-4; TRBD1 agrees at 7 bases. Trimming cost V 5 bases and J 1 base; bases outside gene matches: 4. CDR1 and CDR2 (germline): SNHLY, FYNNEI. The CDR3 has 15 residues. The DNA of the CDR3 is TGTGCCAGCAGTCGGAGACAGGGAACTAATGAAAAACTGTTTTTT. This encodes CASSRRQGTNEKLFF.

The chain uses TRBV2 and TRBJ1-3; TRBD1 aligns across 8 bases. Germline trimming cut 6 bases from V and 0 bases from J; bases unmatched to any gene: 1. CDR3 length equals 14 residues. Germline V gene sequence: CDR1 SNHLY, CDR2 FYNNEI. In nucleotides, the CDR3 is TGTGCCAGCAGCACAGGGGGCTCTGGAAACACCATATATTTT. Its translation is CASSTGGSGNTIYF. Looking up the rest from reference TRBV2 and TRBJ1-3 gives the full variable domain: EPEVTQTPSHQVTQMGQEVILRCVPISNHLYFYWYRQILGQKVEFLVSFYNNEISEKSEIFDDQFSVERPDGSNFTLKIRSTKLEDSAMYFCASSTGGSGNTIYFGEGSWLTVV.